This T cell receptor beta chain emerged from a study of T cell responses to AZD1222 COVID-19 vaccine. Study-wide results and limits: At baseline, just five to seven AZD1222 recipients tested seropositive. There were repertoire samples only from the period after the peak T cell response.

Libraries were prepared by immunoSEQ multiplex PCR; TCRdb keeps only in-frame clonotypes and omits some of them. The sample comprises roughly 100,000 clones, 88% of which are singletons, and about 2.7% rests with the top ten. On this clone itself: What it binds is unknown.

The CDR3 is made up of 15 amino acids. The J segment lost 7 bases and the V segment lost 2 bases, leaving 7 bases of the junction unmatched. CDR1 is SGHVS, CDR2 FQNEAQ, per germline. The source of this sequence is an adult in good health. This sample comprised peripheral blood, obtained on day 0 of AZD1222 vaccination. The genes are TRBV7-8 and TRBJ1-5; 8 bases agree with TRBD1. The CDR3 loop is CASSLRTGSSQPQHF. The CDR3 DNA is TGTGCCAGCAGCTTAAGGACAGGGAGTAGCCAGCCCCAGCATTTT.